Described below is a single T cell receptor beta chain sequence and its context. Its specificity is not known. Trimming took 6 bases from V and 4 from J, leaving 13 bases between them. This CDR3 spans 14 amino acids. The germline CDR1 and CDR2 sequences are MNHEY and SVGAGI. Sequenced by immunoSEQ multiplex PCR; TCRdb stores in-frame clones only, minus some. The profile shows about 110,000 clones, approximately 89% of them singletons. The data were taken from a study of T cell responses to AZD1222 COVID-19 vaccine. Findings and limits, study-wide: No day 14 peak samples; only post-peak repertoires were characterized.

The input for sequencing was peripheral blood, taken 28 days after the second AZD1222 dose. J is TRBJ1-5 and V is TRBV6-5; D not certain. The origin of this receptor is an adult who received the AZD1222 COVID-19 vaccine. In DNA form, the CDR3 reads TGTGCCAGCAGCCCCGGGGAGCGAAATCAGCCCCAGCATTTT. This encodes CASSPGERNQPQHF.